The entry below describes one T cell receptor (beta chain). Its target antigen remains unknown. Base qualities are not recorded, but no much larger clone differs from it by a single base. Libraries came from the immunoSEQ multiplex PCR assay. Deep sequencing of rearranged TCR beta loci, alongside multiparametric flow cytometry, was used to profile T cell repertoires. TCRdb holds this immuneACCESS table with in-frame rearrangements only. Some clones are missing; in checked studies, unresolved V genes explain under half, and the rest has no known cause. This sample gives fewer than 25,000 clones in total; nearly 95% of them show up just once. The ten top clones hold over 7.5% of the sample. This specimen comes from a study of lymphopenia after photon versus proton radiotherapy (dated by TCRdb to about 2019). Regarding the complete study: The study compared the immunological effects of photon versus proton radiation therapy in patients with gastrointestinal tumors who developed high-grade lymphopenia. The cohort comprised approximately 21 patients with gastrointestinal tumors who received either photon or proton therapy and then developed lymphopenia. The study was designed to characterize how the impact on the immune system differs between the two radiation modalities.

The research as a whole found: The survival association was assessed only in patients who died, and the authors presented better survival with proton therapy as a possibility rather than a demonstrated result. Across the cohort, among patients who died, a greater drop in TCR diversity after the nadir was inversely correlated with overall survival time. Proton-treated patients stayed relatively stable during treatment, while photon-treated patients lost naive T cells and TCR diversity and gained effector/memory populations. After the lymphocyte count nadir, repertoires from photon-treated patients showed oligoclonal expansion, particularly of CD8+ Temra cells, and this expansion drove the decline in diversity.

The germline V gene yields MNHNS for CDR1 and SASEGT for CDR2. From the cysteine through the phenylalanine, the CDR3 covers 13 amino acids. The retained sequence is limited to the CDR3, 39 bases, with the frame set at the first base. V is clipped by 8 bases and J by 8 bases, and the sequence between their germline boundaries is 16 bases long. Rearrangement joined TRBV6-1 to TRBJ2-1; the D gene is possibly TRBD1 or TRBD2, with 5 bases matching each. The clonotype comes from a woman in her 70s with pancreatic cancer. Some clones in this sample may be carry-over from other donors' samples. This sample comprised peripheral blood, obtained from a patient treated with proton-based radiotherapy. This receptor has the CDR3 CASAGTILHEQFF. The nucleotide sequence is TGTGCCAGCGCAGGGACCATTCTCCATGAGCAGTTCTTC.